This TCR beta chain was documented in a study of T cells in Graves' hyperthyroidism and ophthalmopathy. Study-level findings and limits: For ophthalmopathy, model prediction preceded onset by a median about 6 months. Most clonotypes that expanded in the thyroid above 0.001 also showed up in blood.

TCR beta CDR3 region amplification was performed from RNA transcripts. With the HTBI primer set, the TCR CDR3 went through a first round of RT-PCR. TCRdb independently ran MiXCR on the multiplex PCR reads; one entry per CDR3 protein. The sample has more than 500,000 distinct CDR3 sequences; about 16% are singletons. V trimming: 7 bases; J trimming: 1 base; junction bases outside the gene matches: 21. CDR1 is SGHTA and CDR2 is FQGTGA in the germline V gene. This CDR3 comprises 20 residues. Worth noting for this clonotype: The target antigen is unknown.

The TCR originated in a woman aged 25 to 39 with Graves' ophthalmopathy. The chain employs TRBV7-3 and TRBJ2-4; 8 nucleotides align to TRBD1. The sequencing sample was made of blood. CDR3 nucleotide sequence: TGTGCCAGCACCAAACCTCGACAGGGGAGCTGGGTTTCGGCCAAAAACATTCAGTACTTC. Protein sequence: CASTKPRQGSWVSAKNIQYF.